The source of this T cell receptor (beta chain) is a study of CDR3 diversity in severe acne. This clonotype was found many times. TCRdb fed the PCR reads into MiXCR, producing one record per CDR3 protein. Of roughly 79,000 distinct CDR3 sequences listed, 45% to 55% were seen once; the top ten hold around 10%. The J segment lost 3 bases and the V segment lost 2 bases, leaving 4 bases of the junction unmatched. Germline assignment: CDR1 KGHDR and CDR2 SFDVKD. The CDR3 extends over 16 amino acids. The gene calls are TRBV24-1 and TRBJ2-5, with 11 positions matching TRBD1. The sequenced sample was blood. The TCR originated in a male donor with severe acne vulgaris. This CDR3 reads CATSDWGQGGEETQYF. CDR3 in DNA: TGTGCCACCAGTGATTGGGGACAGGGGGGGGAAGAGACCCAGTACTTC.